Sequencing of this TCR beta chain was carried out in a study of cytomegalovirus exposure and HLA in healthy donors. PCR amplification relied on 60 Vbeta primers (plus 13 Jbeta primers). The table came from immunoSEQ multiplex PCR; TCRdb's copy has only in-frame clones and leaves some out. The table lists about 190,000 clones, 75% to 80% of them singletons. V shed 6 bases and J 5 bases; nucleotides not matched to a gene: 10. Germline CDR1 is SGHDT and CDR2 is YYEEEE. The CDR3 consists of 14 residues. The receptor was isolated from a woman aged 25 to 45 in good health and CMV-seropositive. V usage is TRBV5-6 and J usage is TRBJ2-7; the match to TRBD2 covers 8 bases. Sequences were obtained from PBMCs. CDR3 bases: TGTGCCAGCACCGGGGGGGCGTTCCGGGACGAGCAGTACTTC. Translation: CASTGGAFRDEQYF.